A single T cell receptor (beta chain) is shown here with its context. Antigen unknown. Both 60 Vbeta primers and 13 Jbeta primers went into the PCR. Data came from immunoSEQ multiplex PCR; TCRdb stores just in-frame clones and leaves some out. The sample lists 95,000 to 150,000 clones, over 75% seen once, with about 13% in the top ten. The data originate from a study of cytomegalovirus exposure and HLA in healthy donors. Healthy people donating bone marrow made up the donors. This CDR3 region has 19 residues. V was trimmed by 0 bases and J by 0 bases, leaving 19 bases between them. Germline CDR1 reads SGHDT; CDR2 reads YYEEEE. Study-level findings and limits: The study designated about 180 TCR beta chains cytomegalovirus-associated. The classifier was said to identify cytomegalovirus status with high specificity and sensitivity.

Sequencing used PBMCs. The receptor was derived from a woman between 40 and 55 years old in good health and CMV-seropositive. The V call is TRBV5-6, the J call TRBJ2-1, with a weak D call TRBD1 (6 bases). The CDR3 reads CASSLDMTVGGSSYNEQFF. CDR3 nucleotides: TGTGCCAGCAGCTTGGATATGACTGTAGGGGGAAGCTCCTACAATGAGCAGTTCTTC.